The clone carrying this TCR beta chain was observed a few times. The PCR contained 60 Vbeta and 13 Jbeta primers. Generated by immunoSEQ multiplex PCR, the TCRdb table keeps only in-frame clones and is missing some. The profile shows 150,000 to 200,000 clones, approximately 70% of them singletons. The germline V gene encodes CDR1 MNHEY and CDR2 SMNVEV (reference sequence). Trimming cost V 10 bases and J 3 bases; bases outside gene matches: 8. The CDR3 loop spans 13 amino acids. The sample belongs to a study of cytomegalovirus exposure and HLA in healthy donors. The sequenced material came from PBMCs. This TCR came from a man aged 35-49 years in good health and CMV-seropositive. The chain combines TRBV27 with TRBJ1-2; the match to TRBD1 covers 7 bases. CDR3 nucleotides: TGTGCCACCCGGGACAGTGAATACTATGGCTACACCTTC. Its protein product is CATRDSEYYGYTF.